The 20 T cell receptor beta chains below all came from one sample that was sequenced in a study of blood T cell repertoires in COVID-19. Generated by immunoSEQ multiplex PCR, the TCRdb table keeps only in-frame clones and is missing some. The sample yields approximately 170,000 clones, around four fifths seen once. Sequencing was performed on peripheral blood. These receptors were taken from a woman of 80 years or more with COVID-19, enrolled during active disease.

This clone has only a few counts. The chain carries TRBV5-1 and TRBJ1-5; unclear D gene. The CDR3 totals 13 residues. From germline, CDR1 is SGHRS and CDR2 YFSETQ. V lost 0 bases and J lost 4, with 5 bases in between. The CDR3 reads CASSLDTNQPQHF. The CDR3 DNA sequence: TGCGCCAGCAGCTTGGATACTAATCAGCCCCAGCATTTT.

The V and J genes are TRBV2 and TRBJ1-1; possibly TRBD1 for D (5 bases). Trimming took 6 bases from V and 1 from J, leaving 6 bases between them. The CDR3 is made up of 12 amino acids. Germline V gives CDR1 SNHLY, CDR2 FYNNEI. The CDR3 region is CASRGGNTEAFF. CDR3 sequence (DNA): TGTGCCAGCAGGGGGGGGAACACTGAAGCTTTCTTT.

The chain carries TRBV4-1 and TRBJ1-1, with D maybe TRBD1 (6 bases). V was trimmed by 0 bases and J by 4 bases, leaving 9 bases between them. The CDR3 consists of 14 residues. Germline V gives CDR1 MGHRA, CDR2 YSYEKL. The CDR3 DNA reads as TGCGCCAGCAGCCAAGAAGTAGGGGGCACTGAAGCTTTCTTT. Protein sequence: CASSQEVGGTEAFF.

J is TRBJ1-3 and V is TRBV9, with unresolved D. The CDR3 consists of 14 residues. The germline CDR1 and CDR2 sequences are SGDLS and YYNGEE. Deletions cut 4 bases from V and 2 bases from J, with 10 bases between. The CDR3 DNA reads as TGTGCCAGCAGCACCCCAGGTGCTGGAAACACCATATATTTT. Translating it yields CASSTPGAGNTIYF.

The rearrangement uses TRBV18 and TRBJ2-5; 9 nucleotides align to TRBD1. Trimming at V came to 6 bases and at J to 1 base, leaving 9 bases not matched to a gene. Per germline, CDR1 KGHSH and CDR2 LQKENI. The CDR3 has 16 residues. This chain's CDR3 is CASSKQGARPQETQYF. CDR3 coding DNA: TGTGCCAGCTCCAAACAGGGGGCGCGTCCCCAAGAGACCCAGTACTTC. The whole variable domain, remainder taken from reference TRBV18 and TRBJ2-5, is NAGVMQNPRHLVRRRGQEARLRCSPMKGHSHVYWYRQLPEEGLKFMVYLQKENIIDESGMPKERFSAEFPKEGPSILRIQQVVRGDSAAYFCASSKQGARPQETQYFGPGTRLLVL.

The chain recombines TRBV5-1 with TRBJ1-4, with TRBD1 identical over 9 bases. Germline CDR1 SGHRS, CDR2 YFSETQ. V shed 4 bases and J 7 bases; nucleotides not matched to a gene: 14. This CDR3 is 17 amino acids long. This CDR3 reads CASSLGPTGGRGEKLFF. The CDR3 region has the DNA TGCGCCAGCAGCCTGGGGCCCACAGGGGGCAGGGGTGAAAAACTGTTTTTT. The full variable domain, completed using reference TRBV5-1 and TRBJ1-4, is KAGVTQTPRYLIKTRGQQVTLSCSPISGHRSVSWYQQTPGQGLQFLFEYFSETQRNKGNFPGRFSGRQFSNSRSEMNVSTLELGDSALYLCASSLGPTGGRGEKLFFGSGTQLSVL.

The rearrangement joins TRBV5-1 to TRBJ2-1; perhaps TRBD2 as D (6 bases). V gave up 3 bases and J gave up 7 bases, with 11 bases separating them. CDR1 and CDR2 from the germline V gene are SGHRS and YFSETQ. The CDR3 consists of 13 residues. Here the CDR3 reads CASSSSGTNEQFF. As DNA, the CDR3 is TGCGCCAGCAGCTCCTCCGGGACTAATGAGCAGTTCTTC.

V usage is TRBV5-1 and J usage is TRBJ2-3; 16 nucleotides line up with TRBD2. CDR1 and CDR2 from the germline V gene are SGHRS and YFSETQ. The CDR3 is 17 residues long. The V segment lost 0 bases and the J segment 6 bases; nucleotides outside the gene matches: 4. As DNA, the CDR3 is TGCGCCAGCAGCTTGGAGGGACTAGCGGGAGGGCCGGATACGCAGTATTTT. It is translated as CASSLEGLAGGPDTQYF.

The chain has TRBV7-3 and TRBJ2-3; D perhaps matches TRBD2 (6 bases). CDR3 length: 14 residues. Germline assignment: CDR1 SGHTA and CDR2 FQGTGA. The ends were cut back, 6 bases at V and 4 bases at J, with 14 bases in the middle. CDR3 residues: CASSTRTKADTQYF. The CDR3 DNA reads TGTGCCAGCAGTACCCGGACTAAGGCAGATACGCAGTATTTT.

The chain employs TRBV27 and TRBJ1-2; 11 positions agree with TRBD1. The CDR3 extends over 17 amino acids. Germline V gene data show CDR1 as MNHEY and CDR2 as SMNVEV (reference sequence). With V trimmed by 4 bases and J by 1 base, 8 bases remained unmatched. CDR3 protein: CASSSRDRGRSNYGYTF. The CDR3 coding sequence is TGTGCCAGCAGTTCCCGGGACAGGGGGAGGAGTAACTATGGCTACACCTTC.

The chain joins TRBV5-1 to TRBJ2-5; the match to TRBD2 covers 8 bases. The length of the CDR3 is 14 residues. Germline CDR1 reads SGHRS; CDR2 reads YFSETQ. The junction had 8 bases not matched to a gene; V was cut back by 4 bases and J by 6 bases. CDR3 sequence reads: CASSLGLVEQTQYF. DNA for the CDR3: TGCGCCAGCAGCCTGGGACTAGTCGAGCAGACCCAGTACTTC.

The chain uses TRBV5-4 and TRBJ1-6, with 9 bases identical to TRBD1. The CDR3 sequence is 16 residues long. Germline loops: CDR1 SGHNT, CDR2 YYREEE (reference sequence). The trim removed 4 bases at V and 7 bases at J, leaving 9 bases unmatched. CDR3 protein: CASSLGLQGANSPLHF. DNA of the CDR3: TGTGCCAGCAGCCTGGGCCTACAGGGGGCCAATTCACCCCTCCACTTT. Full variable domain (remainder filled in from reference TRBV5-4 and TRBJ1-6): ETGVTQSPTHLIKTRGQQVTLRCSSQSGHNTVSWYQQALGQGPQFIFQYYREEENGRGNFPPRFSGLQFPNYSSELNVNALELDDSALYLCASSLGLQGANSPLHFGNGTRLTVT.

V gene TRBV28 combines with J gene TRBJ1-1; 7 bases are shared with TRBD1. Losses at the gene ends were 2 bases for V and 2 bases for J; bases not matched to a gene: 2. In germline, CDR1 is MDHEN, CDR2 SYDVKM. The CDR3 covers 14 residues. The CDR3: CASSLIGGNTEAFF. The CDR3 DNA reads as TGTGCCAGCAGTTTAATAGGGGGCAACACTGAAGCTTTCTTT. The full variable domain, completed using reference TRBV28 and TRBJ1-1, is DVKVTQSSRYLVKRTGEKVFLECVQDMDHENMFWYRQDPGLGLRLIYFSYDVKMKEKGDIPEGYSVSREKKERFSLILESASTNQTSMYLCASSLIGGNTEAFFGQGTRLTVV.

V gene TRBV11-3 combines with J gene TRBJ2-2; TRBD2 aligns across 9 bases. This CDR3 is built from 15 residues. V lost 3 bases, J lost 5 bases, and 4 bases stayed unmatched. The germline V gene has CDR1 SGHNT and CDR2 YENEEA. As DNA, the CDR3 is TGTGCCAGCAGCTTTGCGGGGGGGCAAACCGGGGAGCTGTTTTTT. Protein: CASSFAGGQTGELFF. The full variable domain, completed using reference TRBV11-3 and TRBJ2-2, is EAGVVQSPRYKIIEKKQPVAFWCNPISGHNTLYWYLQNLGQGPELLIRYENEEAVDDSQLPKDRFSAERLKGVDSTLKIQPAELGDSAVYLCASSFAGGQTGELFFGEGSRLTVL.

The rearrangement uses TRBV28 and TRBJ1-5, with TRBD1 identical over 12 bases. Losses at the gene ends were 5 bases for V and 11 bases for J; bases not matched to a gene: 13. CDR3 length equals 16 residues. CDR1 and CDR2 (germline): MDHEN, SYDVKM. CDR3 DNA: TGTGCCAGCAGTCGCGCTGGGGACAGGGGGCTTTGGGCCCAGCATTTT. Translated: CASSRAGDRGLWAQHF.

The chain uses TRBV5-6 and TRBJ2-7, with TRBD1 matching 9 bases. CDR1 SGHDT and CDR2 YYEEEE come from the germline V gene. The ends lost 4 bases at V and 2 bases at J; junction bases unmatched: 10. The CDR3 spans 16 residues. The CDR3 protein is CASSLTGTGRPYEQYF. CDR3 nucleotides: TGTGCCAGCAGCCTAACCGGGACAGGGAGACCCTACGAGCAGTACTTC.

This clone was observed a single time. The chain joins TRBV28 to TRBJ2-4; unclear D gene. From germline, CDR1 is MDHEN and CDR2 SYDVKM. V was cut by 4 bases and J by 0 bases, with 10 bases left in between. This CDR3 region has 15 residues. The DNA of the CDR3 is TGTGCCAGCAGTTCCCGTCGGTTAGCCAAAAACATTCAGTACTTC. This gives the protein CASSSRRLAKNIQYF.

This clone occurred a few times. The chain employs TRBV14 and TRBJ1-1, with D possibly matching TRBD1 (6 bases). The germline V gene has CDR1 SGHDN and CDR2 FVKESK. With 0 bases removed from V and 3 bases from J, the gap between germline ends came to 23 bases. This CDR3 is built from 19 residues. CDR3 sequence (DNA): TGTGCCAGCAGCCAAGAAGGGGGATACGGGGGGCGATCCTACACTGAAGCTTTCTTT. Its translation is CASSQEGGYGGRSYTEAFF.

The chain joins TRBV9 to TRBJ1-2; a possible D gene is TRBD1 (5 bases). V was clipped by 2 bases and J by 2 bases, with 7 bases between them. The germline CDR1 and CDR2 sequences are SGDLS and YYNGEE. The CDR3 contains 13 residues. CDR3 region: CASSVDSNYGYTF. The CDR3 region has the DNA TGTGCCAGCAGCGTCGACAGCAACTATGGCTACACCTTC.

This clone was seen once. This sequence joins TRBV7-9 and TRBJ2-1, with D uncertain. The CDR3 runs 15 residues. The germline V gene encodes CDR1 SEHNR and CDR2 FQNEAQ (reference sequence). V was clipped by 5 bases and J by 8 bases, with 19 bases between them. The CDR3 sequence: CASSPWWANGYEQFF. The CDR3 bases are TGTGCCAGCAGCCCGTGGTGGGCAAATGGTTATGAGCAGTTCTTC.